These T cell receptor beta chains were read from a single sample in a study of CD8+ T cells in alopecia areata. Method: immunoSEQ multiplex PCR; TCRdb's copy keeps in-frame clones and lacks some. The sample has more than 200,000 clones; around 43% are singletons. The starting material was CD4+ T cells sorted from blood, obtained between weeks 36 and 40, from a patient treated with tofacitinib. The receptors were gathered from a human donor with alopecia areata. Both conserved end residues are part of each CDR3. The D gene is left open where the match is weak. Only part of the rows carry a size: once, few, many, or a class if the clone is expanded.

J: TRBJ2-7
size: few
V: TRBV5-1
D: TRBD2
CDR3: CASSLGTSGSSYEQYF
DNA: TGCGCCAGCAGCTTAGGGACTAGCGGGAGTTCCTACGAGCAGTACTTC

J: TRBJ2-7
size: -
V: TRBV4-2
D: -
CDR3: CASSQWTDFSYEQYF
DNA: TGTGCCAGCAGCCAATGGACAGATTTCTCCTACGAGCAGTACTTC

J: TRBJ1-1
size: -
V: TRBV28
D: -
CDR3: CAHGRNTEAFF
DNA: TGTGCCCATGGCAGGAACACTGAAGCTTTCTTT

J: TRBJ2-3
size: -
V: TRBV7-2
D: TRBD2
CDR3: CASEIAGDTQYF
DNA: TGTGCCAGCGAAATAGCGGGAGATACGCAGTATTTT

J: TRBJ2-7
size: -
V: TRBV7-9
D: -
CDR3: CASSPGTKTYEQYF
DNA: TGTGCCAGCAGCCCAGGGACCAAAACCTACGAGCAGTACTTC

J: TRBJ1-2
size: -
V: TRBV29-1
D: -
CDR3: CSVRWGRGPDGYTF
DNA: TGCAGCGTTAGGTGGGGCAGGGGACCTGATGGCTACACCTTC

J: TRBJ2-7
size: -
V: TRBV19
D: TRBD1
CDR3: CASSRGQAYEQYF
DNA: TGTGCCAGTAGCAGGGGACAGGCCTACGAGCAGTACTTC

J: TRBJ1-1
size: few
V: TRBV5-1
D: -
CDR3: CASSMTVLNTEAFF
DNA: TGCGCCAGCAGCATGACAGTTCTGAACACTGAAGCTTTCTTT

J: TRBJ1-4
size: few
V: TRBV29-1
D: TRBD1
CDR3: CSVVQGSEKLFF
DNA: TGCAGCGTTGTACAGGGGAGTGAAAAACTGTTTTTT

J: TRBJ1-4
size: few
V: TRBV4-1
D: -
CDR3: CASSRQRGNEKLFF
DNA: TGCGCCAGCAGCCGCCAACGGGGTAATGAAAAACTGTTTTTT

J: TRBJ2-1
size: -
V: TRBV5-4
D: -
CDR3: CASSFGAPRDEQFF
DNA: TGTGCCAGCAGCTTTGGGGCACCTCGGGATGAGCAGTTCTTC

J: TRBJ1-2
size: few
V: TRBV6-5
D: -
CDR3: CASSKDRNYGYTF
DNA: TGTGCCAGCAGCAAAGACAGGAACTATGGCTACACCTTC

J: TRBJ2-5
size: -
V: TRBV7-9
D: -
CDR3: CASSLAGTDRHF
DNA: TGTGCCAGCAGCTTGGCCGGGACCGACCGTCACTTC

J: TRBJ1-1
size: few
V: TRBV30
D: TRBD1
CDR3: CAWSPGQGQNTEAFF
DNA: TGTGCCTGGAGTCCGGGACAGGGGCAGAACACTGAAGCTTTCTTT

J: TRBJ2-7
size: -
V: TRBV2
D: TRBD1
CDR3: CAGGQGESYEQYF
DNA: TGTGCCGGGGGACAGGGGGAATCCTACGAGCAGTACTTC

J: TRBJ2-4
size: -
V: TRBV29-1
D: -
CDR3: CSVGGGLAKNIQYF
DNA: TGCAGCGTTGGAGGCGGGCTAGCCAAAAACATTCAGTACTTC

J: TRBJ2-2
size: few
V: TRBV5-4
D: TRBD2
CDR3: CASSLASGSHGELFF
DNA: TGTGCCAGCAGCTTGGCTAGCGGGAGTCACGGGGAGCTGTTTTTT

J: TRBJ2-3
size: few
V: TRBV9
D: -
CDR3: CASSDQDRTDTQYF
DNA: TGTGCCAGCAGCGACCAGGACCGCACAGATACGCAGTATTTT

J: TRBJ2-1
size: -
V: TRBV30
D: -
CDR3: CACQGTALGNEQFF
DNA: TGTGCCTGCCAGGGGACCGCTCTCGGCAATGAGCAGTTCTTC

J: TRBJ2-2
size: many
V: TRBV11-2
D: -
CDR3: CASSLGQTLNTGELFF
DNA: TGTGCCAGCAGCTTAGGCCAGACTTTAAACACCGGGGAGCTGTTTTTT

J: TRBJ2-5
size: -
V: TRBV7-7
D: TRBD2
CDR3: CASGGLGETQYF
DNA: TGTGCTAGCGGCGGACTAGGGGAGACCCAGTACTTC

J: TRBJ2-1
size: -
V: TRBV25-1
D: TRBD1
CDR3: CASSEYKGGHGNEQFF
DNA: TGTGCCAGCAGTGAATATAAAGGGGGCCATGGCAATGAGCAGTTCTTC

J: TRBJ2-3
size: -
V: TRBV30
D: -
CDR3: CAWSATSSGTDTQYF
DNA: TGTGCCTGGAGTGCCACCAGCAGTGGCACAGATACGCAGTATTTT

J: TRBJ2-1
size: few
V: TRBV5-8
D: -
CDR3: CASSQRTAVSYNEQFF
DNA: TGTGCCAGCAGCCAAAGGACAGCGGTCTCCTACAATGAGCAGTTCTTC

J: TRBJ2-1
size: -
V: TRBV9
D: -
CDR3: CASSGPRESNEQFF
DNA: TGTGCCAGCAGCGGACCGCGCGAGTCCAATGAGCAGTTCTTC

J: TRBJ2-3
size: -
V: TRBV5-1
D: TRBD1
CDR3: CASSTKGGPDTQYF
DNA: TGCGCCAGCAGCACAAAAGGGGGCCCAGATACGCAGTATTTT

J: TRBJ2-2
size: -
V: TRBV5-1
D: -
CDR3: CASSRQVSNTGELFF
DNA: TGCGCCAGCAGCCGACAGGTTTCGAACACCGGGGAGCTGTTTTTT

J: TRBJ2-3
size: -
V: TRBV30
D: -
CDR3: CASTGTHTQYF
DNA: TGTGCCTCCACCGGGACCCATACGCAGTATTTT

J: TRBJ2-7
size: -
V: TRBV5-1
D: -
CDR3: CASSLEEAHEQYF
DNA: TGCGCCAGCAGCTTGGAAGAAGCACACGAGCAGTACTTC

J: TRBJ2-1
size: few
V: TRBV29-1
D: TRBD2
CDR3: CSVALPGLVSNEQFF
DNA: TGCAGCGTTGCGCTTCCGGGACTAGTAAGCAATGAGCAGTTCTTC

J: TRBJ2-3
size: -
V: TRBV4-2
D: -
CDR3: CASSPGPHKDTQYF
DNA: TGTGCCAGCAGCCCCGGACCGCATAAAGATACGCAGTATTTT

J: TRBJ2-1
size: few
V: TRBV9
D: TRBD2
CDR3: CASSVLSSGSVHLNEQFF
DNA: TGTGCCAGCAGCGTACTGTCTAGCGGGAGTGTCCACCTCAATGAGCAGTTCTTC

J: TRBJ1-2
size: -
V: TRBV29-1
D: -
CDR3: CSVEDALYGYTF
DNA: TGCAGCGTTGAAGACGCCCTCTATGGCTACACCTTC

J: TRBJ2-7
size: -
V: TRBV18
D: TRBD2
CDR3: CASSSAGGASGYEQYF
DNA: TGTGCCAGCTCGTCTGCGGGGGGAGCTAGCGGATACGAGCAGTACTTC

J: TRBJ2-1
size: few
V: TRBV14
D: TRBD1
CDR3: CASSHRQGWGNEQFF
DNA: TGTGCCAGCAGCCACCGACAGGGATGGGGGAATGAGCAGTTCTTC

J: TRBJ1-5
size: -
V: TRBV2
D: TRBD1
CDR3: CASREGAQPQHF
DNA: TGTGCCAGCAGGGAGGGGGCGCAGCCCCAGCATTTT

J: TRBJ2-7
size: -
V: TRBV14
D: -
CDR3: CASSHLRDTGDEQYF
DNA: TGTGCCAGCAGCCATCTCCGGGACACCGGCGACGAGCAGTACTTC

J: TRBJ1-2
size: -
V: TRBV7-2
D: -
CDR3: CASNYDRGPTGYTF
DNA: TGTGCCAGCAACTACGATCGGGGGCCCACTGGCTACACCTTC

J: TRBJ2-6
size: -
V: TRBV6-1
D: TRBD2
CDR3: CASSGTSVTSGANVLTF
DNA: TGTGCCAGCAGTGGGACTAGCGTAACCTCTGGGGCCAACGTCCTGACTTTC

J: TRBJ1-2
size: few
V: TRBV28
D: -
CDR3: CASSRRTVYGYTF
DNA: TGTGCCAGCAGCCGCCGGACGGTCTATGGCTACACCTTC

J: TRBJ2-7
size: few
V: TRBV29-1
D: -
CDR3: CSVDGGKDTYEQYF
DNA: TGCAGCGTTGATGGGGGAAAGGACACCTACGAGCAGTACTTC